This TCR beta chain was observed in a study of T cell repertoires in cytomegalovirus infection. TCRdb ran MiXCR on the reads and lists one entry per CDR3 protein. The sample holds about 700,000 distinct CDR3 sequences; approximately 33% are singletons and the top ten take around a sixth. Trimming took off 2 bases at V and 14 bases at J, with 15 bases between the two ends. This CDR3 spans 12 amino acids. Germline CDR1 is MNHNY and CDR2 is SVGAGI (reference sequence). This clonotype was seen more than once but under ten times. Its target is unknown. The origin of this receptor is a human donor in good health (CMV status not recorded). Some clones in this sample may be carry-over from other donors' samples. Material: cultured PBMCs, obtained from culture after CMV antigen stimulation. The chain links TRBV6-6 to TRBJ1-2, with D tentatively TRBD1 (6 bases). The CDR3 reads CASSYPQGFYTF. CDR3 in DNA: TGTGCCAGCAGTTACCCACAGGGTTTCTATACCTTC.